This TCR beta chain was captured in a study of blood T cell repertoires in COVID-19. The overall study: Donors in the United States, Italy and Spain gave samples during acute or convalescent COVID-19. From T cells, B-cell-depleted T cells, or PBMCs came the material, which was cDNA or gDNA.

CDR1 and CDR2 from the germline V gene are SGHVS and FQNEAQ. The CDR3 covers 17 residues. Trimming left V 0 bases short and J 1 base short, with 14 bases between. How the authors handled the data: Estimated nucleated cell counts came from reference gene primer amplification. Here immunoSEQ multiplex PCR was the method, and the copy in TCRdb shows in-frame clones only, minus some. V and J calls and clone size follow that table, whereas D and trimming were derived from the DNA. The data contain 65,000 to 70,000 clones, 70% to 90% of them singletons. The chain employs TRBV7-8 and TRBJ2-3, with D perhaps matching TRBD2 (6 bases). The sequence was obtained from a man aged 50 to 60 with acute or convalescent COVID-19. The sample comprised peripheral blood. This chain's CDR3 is CASSLATFGGGTDTQYF. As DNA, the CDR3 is TGTGCCAGCAGCTTAGCGACTTTCGGGGGTGGCACAGATACGCAGTATTTT.